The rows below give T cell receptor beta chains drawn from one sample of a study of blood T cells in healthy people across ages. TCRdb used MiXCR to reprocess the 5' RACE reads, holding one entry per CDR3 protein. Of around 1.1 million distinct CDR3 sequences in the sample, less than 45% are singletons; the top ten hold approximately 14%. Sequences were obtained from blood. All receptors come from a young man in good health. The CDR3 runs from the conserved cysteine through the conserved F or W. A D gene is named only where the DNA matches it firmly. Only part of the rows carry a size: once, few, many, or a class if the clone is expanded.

DNA: TGTGCCAGCAGTCCTTCCGGTAGCACCTACAATGAGCAGTTCTTC; CDR3: CASSPSGSTYNEQFF; V: TRBV6-5; J: TRBJ2-1; size: .; D: .
DNA: TGTGCCAGCAATCCACTAGCGGCGTTGTACAATGAGCAGTTCTTC; CDR3: CASNPLAALYNEQFF; V: TRBV2; J: TRBJ2-1; size: few; D: TRBD2
DNA: TGCGCCAGCAGCTACGGGCCTGAGGAAGATACGCAGTATTTT; CDR3: CASSYGPEEDTQYF; V: TRBV5-1; J: TRBJ2-3; size: .; D: .
DNA: TGCAGTGCTGCTACTTTACAGTACAACTCCTACGAGCAGTACTTC; CDR3: CSAATLQYNSYEQYF; V: TRBV20-1; J: TRBJ2-7; size: .; D: .
DNA: TGTGCCAGCAGCGCCGGAGACAGGTTAGAGTTAGCTTTCTTT; CDR3: CASSAGDRLELAFF; V: TRBV7-2; J: TRBJ1-1; size: .; D: .
DNA: TGTGCCAGCTGTGTTGGGCCCGGAGGCGGCTACACCTTC; CDR3: CASCVGPGGGYTF; V: TRBV12-3/TRBV12-4; J: TRBJ1-2; size: .; D: .
DNA: TGTGCCAGCAGTTTACGGGAACAGGGGGGCAATCAGCCCCAGCATTTT; CDR3: CASSLREQGGNQPQHF; V: TRBV6-6; J: TRBJ1-5; size: .; D: TRBD1
DNA: TGTGCCAGCAGTTCGGCACAACAGGGCTTCGAGGAAAAACTGTTTTTT; CDR3: CASSSAQQGFEEKLFF; V: TRBV28; J: TRBJ1-4; size: .; D: .
DNA: TGTGCCAGCAGCCCTTGGGGCCCCGCAGATACGCAGTATTTT; CDR3: CASSPWGPADTQYF; V: TRBV6-1; J: TRBJ2-3; size: few; D: .
DNA: TGTGCCAGCAGCTCATCCCCCGGGGGTTTTGCTAATGAAAAACTGTTTTTT; CDR3: CASSSSPGGFANEKLFF; V: TRBV9; J: TRBJ1-4; size: .; D: .
DNA: TGTGCCAGCAGTTCCCACCTGTACTATGGCTACACCTTC; CDR3: CASSSHLYYGYTF; V: TRBV28; J: TRBJ1-2; size: few; D: .
DNA: TGTGCCAGCAGTGAAATTGGGGCAACTAATGAAAAACTGTTTTTT; CDR3: CASSEIGATNEKLFF; V: TRBV2; J: TRBJ1-4; size: few; D: .
DNA: TGTGCCAGCACTCGAGAAAGCAAGCCCAACAATGAGCAGTACTTC; CDR3: CASTRESKPNNEQYF; V: TRBV9; J: TRBJ2-7; size: .; D: .
DNA: TGTGCCAGCAGCCCAAAGGGGGGGGCGAACATTCAGTACTTC; CDR3: CASSPKGGANIQYF; V: TRBV9; J: TRBJ2-4; size: .; D: .
DNA: TGCGCCAGCAGCCAAGAAGCTCGGTCACCCCTCCACTTT; CDR3: CASSQEARSPLHF; V: TRBV4-1; J: TRBJ1-6; size: .; D: .
DNA: TGCAGTGCTAGGATGGTCGGGGACTACAATGAGCAGTTCTTC; CDR3: CSARMVGDYNEQFF; V: TRBV20-1; J: TRBJ2-1; size: few; D: .
DNA: TGTGCCAGCAGCGTAGCACCCGGGACGACCAACAATGAGCAGTACTTC; CDR3: CASSVAPGTTNNEQYF; V: TRBV9; J: TRBJ2-5; size: .; D: .
DNA: TGTGCCAGCTCACCAAATTACCAGGCTGAAGCTTTCTTT; CDR3: CASSPNYQAEAFF; V: TRBV18; J: TRBJ1-1; size: .; D: .
DNA: TGCAGTGCTAGAACCACAGATCGGATCTATGGCTACACCTTC; CDR3: CSARTTDRIYGYTF; V: TRBV20-1; J: TRBJ1-2; size: .; D: .
DNA: TGTGCCGTAGGACTAGCGGGGGGCTCGAATGAGCAGTTCTTC; CDR3: CAVGLAGGSNEQFF; V: TRBV6-1; J: TRBJ2-1; size: .; D: TRBD2
DNA: TGTGCCAGCAGTCGACAGGGTGAGGGCAATCAGCCCCAGCATTTT; CDR3: CASSRQGEGNQPQHF; V: TRBV28; J: TRBJ1-5; size: few; D: TRBD1
DNA: TGTGCCAGCAGTGATCTCTTGGTCGATCAGCCCCGGCATTTT; CDR3: CASSDLLVDQPRHF; V: TRBV25-1; J: TRBJ1-5; size: .; D: .
DNA: TGTGCCAGCAGTTTAATCTACTACAATGAGCAGTACTTC; CDR3: CASSLIYYNEQYF; V: TRBV27; J: TRBJ2-5; size: few; D: .
DNA: TGTGCCACCGCCAGGGAGGGGAACACTGAAGCTTTCTTT; CDR3: CATAREGNTEAFF; V: TRBV10-3; J: TRBJ1-1; size: .; D: .
DNA: TGTGCCAGCAGTTCGACTAGCGGGGGATCTCCCACCGGGGAGCTGTTTTTT; CDR3: CASSSTSGGSPTGELFF; V: TRBV7-9; J: TRBJ2-2; size: .; D: TRBD2
DNA: TGTGCCAGCAGCCAACGACTAGCCCCGGAGACCCAGTACTTC; CDR3: CASSQRLAPETQYF; V: TRBV14; J: TRBJ2-5; size: .; D: TRBD2